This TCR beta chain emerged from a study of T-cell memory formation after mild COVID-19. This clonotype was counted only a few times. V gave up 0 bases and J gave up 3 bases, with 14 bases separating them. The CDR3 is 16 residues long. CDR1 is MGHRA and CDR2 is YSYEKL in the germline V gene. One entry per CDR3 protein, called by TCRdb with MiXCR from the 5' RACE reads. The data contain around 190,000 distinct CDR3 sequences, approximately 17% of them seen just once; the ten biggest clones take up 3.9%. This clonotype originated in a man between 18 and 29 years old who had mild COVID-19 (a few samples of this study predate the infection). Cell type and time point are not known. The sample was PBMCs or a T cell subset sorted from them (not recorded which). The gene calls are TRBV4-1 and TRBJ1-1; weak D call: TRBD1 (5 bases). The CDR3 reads CASSQDKVLRDTEAFF. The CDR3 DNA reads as TGCGCCAGCAGCCAAGATAAAGTCCTCAGGGACACTGAAGCTTTCTTT.